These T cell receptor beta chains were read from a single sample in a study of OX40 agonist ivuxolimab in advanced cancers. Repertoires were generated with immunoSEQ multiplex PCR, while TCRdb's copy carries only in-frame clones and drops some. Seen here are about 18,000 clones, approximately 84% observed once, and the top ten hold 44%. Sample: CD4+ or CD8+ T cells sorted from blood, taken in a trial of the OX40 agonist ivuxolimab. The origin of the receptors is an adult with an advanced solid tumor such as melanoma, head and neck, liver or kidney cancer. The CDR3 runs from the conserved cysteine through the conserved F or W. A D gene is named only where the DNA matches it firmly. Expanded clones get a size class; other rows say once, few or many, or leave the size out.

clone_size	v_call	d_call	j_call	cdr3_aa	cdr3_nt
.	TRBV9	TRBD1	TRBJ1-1	CASSAGTGEAFF	TGTGCCAGCAGCGCGGGGACAGGGGAAGCTTTCTTT
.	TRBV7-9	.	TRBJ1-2	CASSQGFDYGYIF	TGTGCCAGCAGCCAGGGTTTCGACTATGGCTACATCTTC
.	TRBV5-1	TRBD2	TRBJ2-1	CASSLFRRLGLAGAGHTYEQFF	TGCGCCAGCAGCTTGTTTCGCCGCCTGGGACTAGCGGGGGCAGGGCACACCTATGAGCAGTTCTTC
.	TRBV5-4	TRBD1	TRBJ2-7	CASSSATGGRYEQYF	TGTGCCAGCAGCTCCGCTACAGGGGGGAGATACGAGCAGTACTTC
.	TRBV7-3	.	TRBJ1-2	CAVPPKAENYGYTF	TGTGCCGTACCTCCAAAGGCGGAAAACTATGGCTACACCTTC
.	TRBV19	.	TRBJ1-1	CASSLLVLNTEAFF	TGTGCCAGTAGTCTTCTCGTTTTGAACACTGAAGCTTTCTTT
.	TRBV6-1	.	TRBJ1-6	CASSDWGKGSPLHF	TGTGCCAGCAGTGACTGGGGGAAGGGTTCACCCCTCCACTTT
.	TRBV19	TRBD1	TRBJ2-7	CASSIGTAEQYF	TGTGCCAGTAGTATTGGGACAGCCGAGCAGTACTTC
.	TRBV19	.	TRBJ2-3	CASSPDLPAVGADTQYF	TGTGCCAGTAGCCCCGACCTGCCGGCGGTAGGGGCAGATACGCAGTATTTT
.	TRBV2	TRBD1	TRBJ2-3	CASSRTGTEQDTQYF	TGTGCCAGCAGCAGGACCGGGACAGAGCAAGATACGCAGTATTTT
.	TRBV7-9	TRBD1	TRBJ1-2	CASSFGPGTGGYTF	TGTGCCAGCAGCTTTGGCCCCGGGACAGGGGGCTACACCTTC
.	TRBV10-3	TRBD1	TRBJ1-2	CAISESQGGDGYTF	TGTGCCATCAGTGAGTCCCAGGGGGGTGATGGCTACACCTTC
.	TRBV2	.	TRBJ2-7	CASREGVKAYEQYF	TGTGCCAGCCGCGAGGGGGTCAAGGCCTACGAGCAGTACTTC
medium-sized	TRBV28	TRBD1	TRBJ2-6	CASSRIGTDSGANVLTF	TGTGCCAGCAGTCGAATCGGGACAGACTCTGGGGCCAACGTCCTGACTTTC
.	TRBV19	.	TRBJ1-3	CATGAGNTIYF	TGTGCCACCGGGGCTGGAAACACCATATATTTT
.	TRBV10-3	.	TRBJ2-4	CAISAGSELVLAKNIQYF	TGTGCCATCAGTGCAGGATCGGAACTAGTTCTAGCCAAAAACATTCAGTACTTC
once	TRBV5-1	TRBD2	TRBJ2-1	CASSLSLGLGVYNEQFF	TGCGCCAGCAGCTTGAGCCTGGGACTAGGGGTCTACAATGAGCAGTTCTTC
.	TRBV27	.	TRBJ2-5	CASSLSALGETQYF	TGTGCCAGCAGTTTATCGGCGCTGGGGGAGACCCAGTACTTC
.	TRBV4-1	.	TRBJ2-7	CASSQSRVYSYEQYF	TGCGCCAGCAGCCAATCTCGGGTCTACTCCTACGAGCAGTACTTC
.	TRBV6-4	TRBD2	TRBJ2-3	CASSSLAGGYPSTDTQYF	TGTGCCAGCAGTTCACTAGCGGGGGGTTATCCTAGCACAGATACGCAGTATTTT
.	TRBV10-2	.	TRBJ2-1	CASSEVVDEQFF	TGCGCCAGCAGTGAAGTTGTCGATGAGCAGTTCTTC
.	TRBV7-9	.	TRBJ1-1	CASSQTGGDTEAFF	TGTGCCAGCAGCCAGACCGGGGGGGACACTGAAGCTTTCTTT
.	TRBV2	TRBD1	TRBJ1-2	CASRGTGENYGYTF	TGTGCCAGCAGGGGGACAGGCGAAAACTATGGCTACACCTTC
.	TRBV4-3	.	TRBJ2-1	CASSQVNTINEQFF	TGCGCCAGCAGCCAAGTTAACACCATCAATGAGCAGTTCTTC
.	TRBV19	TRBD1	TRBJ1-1	CASRTTGGADTEAFF	TGTGCCAGTAGAACGACAGGGGGCGCCGACACTGAAGCTTTCTTT
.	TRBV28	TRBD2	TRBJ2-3	CASSLFHGWSGESTDTQYF	TGTGCCAGCAGTTTATTTCACGGCTGGAGCGGGGAGAGCACAGATACGCAGTATTTT
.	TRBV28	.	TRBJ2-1	CASRRPGRDSYNEQFF	TGTGCCAGCAGACGCCCCGGCCGGGACTCCTACAATGAGCAGTTCTTC
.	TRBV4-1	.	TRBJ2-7	CASSQEPPYEQYF	TGCGCCAGCAGCCAAGAACCCCCGTACGAGCAGTACTTC
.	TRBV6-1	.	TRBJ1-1	CASSEGEENTEAFF	TGTGCCAGCAGTGAAGGGGAGGAGAACACTGAAGCTTTCTTT
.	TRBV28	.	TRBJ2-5	CASKSRDKWETQYF	TGTGCCAGCAAGAGCCGGGACAAGTGGGAGACCCAGTACTTC
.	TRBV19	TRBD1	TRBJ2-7	CASSMTGAYEQYF	TGTGCCAGTAGTATGACAGGGGCGTACGAGCAGTACTTC